This entry concerns a single TCR beta chain. This clonotype was recorded at least ten times. Its antigen is not yet known. Per-base qualities were not stored, and no clone one base away is much larger. Data came from an Illumina HiSeq 2500. Quantitative 5'-RACE with molecular barcodes was the method used to prepare the TCR beta libraries. The paper's processing steps were these. Disease-linked TCR variants were identified with a new computational method built on a probabilistic model of VDJ rearrangement. TCRdb reprocessed the public reads (quality trimming at Q25 with fastp, clone calling with MiXCR) and kept in-frame beta chains. Under each unique CDR3 protein, matching rows form one entry showing the most common genes and DNA. The V and J calls here are based on TCRdb, not the publication. The sample records 100,000 to 150,000 distinct CDR3 sequences, around 9.3% of which are singletons. Together, the top ten hold 2.5% to 3.5% of the sample.

The sample originates from a study of CD8 T cells in ankylosing spondylitis (dated by TCRdb to about 2017). Concerning the study at large: The study set out to find disease-linked TCR variants by profiling T cell receptor beta repertoires in ankylosing spondylitis patients and healthy donors. In total, the full study cohort was made up of some 100 healthy donors and roughly 27 ankylosing spondylitis patients. Peripheral blood samples were taken, and synovial fluid was additionally collected from ankylosing spondylitis patients. Results and caveats for the whole study, not just this receptor: Some TCR beta motif variants had previously been reported in synovial fluid and blood of reactive arthritis patients, which suggested common disease-initiation mechanisms. The disease-linked clones had a CD8+ phenotype and were found at relatively low frequencies in peripheral blood. A TCR beta motif of several highly homologous amino acid variants appeared characteristic of blood from ankylosing spondylitis patients. The disease-linked clones were reported as significantly enriched in matched synovial fluid samples from ankylosing spondylitis patients.

Taken from the germline V gene, the CDR1 and CDR2 loops are SGHRS and YFSETQ. Spanning cysteine to phenylalanine, the CDR3 consists of 17 amino acids. Of the read, only the CDR3 DNA is kept; its 51 bases are in frame from base 1. V loses 1 base at its end and J loses 6 bases; junction bases beyond the gene matches: 6. This sequence was found in a male donor with ankylosing spondylitis or in good health (not recorded which). The rearrangement joined TRBV5-1 to TRBJ2-3; TRBD2 aligns with 15 central bases. Sequencing was performed on blood, either unsorted or a sorted T cell fraction (not recorded which). The CDR3 protein is CASSLPGLAGGADTQYF. The DNA is TGCGCCAGCAGCTTGCCCGGACTAGCGGGGGGGGCTGATACGCAGTATTTT.